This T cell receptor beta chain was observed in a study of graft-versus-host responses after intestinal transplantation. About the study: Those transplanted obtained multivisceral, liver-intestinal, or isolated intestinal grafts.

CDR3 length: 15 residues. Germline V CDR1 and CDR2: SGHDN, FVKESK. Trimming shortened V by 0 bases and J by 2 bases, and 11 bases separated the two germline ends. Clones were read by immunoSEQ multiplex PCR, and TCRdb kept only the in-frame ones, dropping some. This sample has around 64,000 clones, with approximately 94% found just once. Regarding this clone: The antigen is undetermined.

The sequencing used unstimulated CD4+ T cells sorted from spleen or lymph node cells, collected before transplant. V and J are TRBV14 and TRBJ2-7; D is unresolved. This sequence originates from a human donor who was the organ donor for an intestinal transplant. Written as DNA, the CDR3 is TGTGCCAGCAGCCAAGACCAAAGACACACCTACGAGCAGTACTTC. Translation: CASSQDQRHTYEQYF.